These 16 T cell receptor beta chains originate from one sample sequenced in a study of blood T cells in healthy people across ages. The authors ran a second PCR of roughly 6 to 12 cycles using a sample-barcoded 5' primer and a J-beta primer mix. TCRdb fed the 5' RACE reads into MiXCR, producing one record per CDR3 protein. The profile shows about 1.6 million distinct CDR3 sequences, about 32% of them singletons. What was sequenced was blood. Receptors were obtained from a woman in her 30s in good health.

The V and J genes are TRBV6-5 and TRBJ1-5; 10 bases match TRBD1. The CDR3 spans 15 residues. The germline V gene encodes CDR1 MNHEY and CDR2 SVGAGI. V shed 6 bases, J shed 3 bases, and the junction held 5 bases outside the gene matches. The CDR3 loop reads CASRSGTGDNQPQHF. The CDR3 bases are TGTGCCAGCAGGTCCGGGACAGGGGACAATCAGCCCCAGCATTTT.

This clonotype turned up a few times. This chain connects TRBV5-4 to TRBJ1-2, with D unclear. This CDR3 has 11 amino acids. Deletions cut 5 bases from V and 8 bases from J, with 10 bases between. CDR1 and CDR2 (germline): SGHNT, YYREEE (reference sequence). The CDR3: CASSSGWGYTF. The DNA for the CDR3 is TGTGCCAGCAGTTCTGGCTGGGGCTACACCTTC.

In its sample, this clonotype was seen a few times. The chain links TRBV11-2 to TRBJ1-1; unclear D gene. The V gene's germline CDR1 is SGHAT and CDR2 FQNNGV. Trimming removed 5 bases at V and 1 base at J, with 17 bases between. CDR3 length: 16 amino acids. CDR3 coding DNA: TGTGCCAGCAGCCGTCCCCTCGGTAACGGGAACACTGAAGCTTTCTTT. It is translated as CASSRPLGNGNTEAFF.

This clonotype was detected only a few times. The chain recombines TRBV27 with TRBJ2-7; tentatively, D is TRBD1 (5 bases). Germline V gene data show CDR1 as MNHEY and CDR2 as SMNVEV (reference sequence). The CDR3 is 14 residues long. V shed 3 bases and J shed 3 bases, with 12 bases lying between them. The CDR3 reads CASSLGRQIYEQYF. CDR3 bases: TGTGCCAGCAGTTTGGGGCGACAGATCTACGAGCAGTACTTC.

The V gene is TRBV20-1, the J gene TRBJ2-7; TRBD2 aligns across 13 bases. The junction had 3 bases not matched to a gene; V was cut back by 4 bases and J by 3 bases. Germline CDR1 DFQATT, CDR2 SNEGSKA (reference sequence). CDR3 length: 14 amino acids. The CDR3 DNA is TGCAGTGCTAAGACTAGCGGGGGGTACTACGAGCAGTACTTC. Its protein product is CSAKTSGGYYEQYF.

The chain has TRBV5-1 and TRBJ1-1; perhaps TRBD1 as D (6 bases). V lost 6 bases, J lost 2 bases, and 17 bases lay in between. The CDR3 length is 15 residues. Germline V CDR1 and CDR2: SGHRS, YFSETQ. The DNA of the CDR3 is TGCGCCAGCACCCGGGGGGGCTTAGCAAACACTGAAGCTTTCTTT. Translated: CASTRGGLANTEAFF.

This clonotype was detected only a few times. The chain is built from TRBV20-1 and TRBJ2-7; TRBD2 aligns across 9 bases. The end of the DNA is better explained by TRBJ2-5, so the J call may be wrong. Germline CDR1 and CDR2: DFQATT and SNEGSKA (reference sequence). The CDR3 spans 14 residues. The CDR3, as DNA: TGCAGTGCTAGAGTCTTAGCGGGGGTTGCGACCCAGTACTTC. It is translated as CSARVLAGVATQYF.

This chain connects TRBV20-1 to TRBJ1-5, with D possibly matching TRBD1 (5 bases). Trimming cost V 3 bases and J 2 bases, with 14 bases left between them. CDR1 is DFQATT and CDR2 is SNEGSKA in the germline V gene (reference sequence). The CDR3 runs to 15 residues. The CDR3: CSARKGLGRNQPQHF. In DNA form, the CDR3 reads TGCAGTGCTAGGAAGGGTCTGGGGCGCAATCAGCCCCAGCATTTT.

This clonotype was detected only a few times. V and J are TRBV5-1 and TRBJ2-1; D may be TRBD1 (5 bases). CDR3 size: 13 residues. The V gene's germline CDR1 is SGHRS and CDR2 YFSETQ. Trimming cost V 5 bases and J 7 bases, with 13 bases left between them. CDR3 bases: TGCGCCAGCAGTGGTGACAGAGCTAATGAGCAGTTCTTC. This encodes CASSGDRANEQFF.

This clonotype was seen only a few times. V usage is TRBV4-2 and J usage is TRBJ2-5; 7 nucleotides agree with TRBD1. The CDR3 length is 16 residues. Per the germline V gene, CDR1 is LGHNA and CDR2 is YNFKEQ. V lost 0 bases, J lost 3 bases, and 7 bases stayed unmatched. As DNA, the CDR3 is TGTGCCAGCAGCCAAGAGTGGACCGGGACAGAAGAGACCCAGTACTTC. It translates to CASSQEWTGTEETQYF.

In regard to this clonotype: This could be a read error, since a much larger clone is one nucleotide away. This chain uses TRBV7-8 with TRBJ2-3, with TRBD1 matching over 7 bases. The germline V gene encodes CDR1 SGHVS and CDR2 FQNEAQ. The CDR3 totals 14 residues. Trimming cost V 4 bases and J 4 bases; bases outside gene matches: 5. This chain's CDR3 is CASSYTGDPDTQYF. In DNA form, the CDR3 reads TGTGCCAGCAGCTACACAGGGGACCCAGATACGCAGTATTTT.

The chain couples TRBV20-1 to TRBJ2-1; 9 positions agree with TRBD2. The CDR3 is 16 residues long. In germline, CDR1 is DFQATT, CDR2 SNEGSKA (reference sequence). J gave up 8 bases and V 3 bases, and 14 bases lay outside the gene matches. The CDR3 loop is CSASSGGGAILDEQFF. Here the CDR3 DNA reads TGCAGTGCTAGTTCCGGCGGGGGGGCTATTCTAGATGAGCAGTTCTTC.

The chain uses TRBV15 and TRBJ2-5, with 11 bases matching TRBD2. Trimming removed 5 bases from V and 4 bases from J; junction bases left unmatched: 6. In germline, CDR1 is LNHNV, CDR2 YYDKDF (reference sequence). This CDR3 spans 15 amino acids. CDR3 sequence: CATSGLAGLGETQYF. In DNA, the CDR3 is TGTGCCACCAGCGGACTAGCGGGCCTCGGAGAGACCCAGTACTTC.

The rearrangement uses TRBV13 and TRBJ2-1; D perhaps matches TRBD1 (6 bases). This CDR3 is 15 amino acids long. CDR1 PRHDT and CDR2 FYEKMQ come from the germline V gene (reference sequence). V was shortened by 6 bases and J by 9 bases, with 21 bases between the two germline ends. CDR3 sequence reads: CASRLDTPGVGEQFF. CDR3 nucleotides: TGTGCCAGCAGGCTGGACACGCCAGGGGTCGGTGAGCAGTTCTTC. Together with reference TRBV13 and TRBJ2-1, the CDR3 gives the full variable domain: AAGVIQSPRHLIKEKRETATLKCYPIPRHDTVYWYQQGPGQDPQFLISFYEKMQSDKGSIPDRFSAQQFSDYHSELNMSSLELGDSALYFCASRLDTPGVGEQFFGPGTRLTVL.

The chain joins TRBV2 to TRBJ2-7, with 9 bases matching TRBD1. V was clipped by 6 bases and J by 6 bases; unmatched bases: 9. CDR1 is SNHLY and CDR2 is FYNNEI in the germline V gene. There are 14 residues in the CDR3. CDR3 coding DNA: TGTGCCAGCAGGGGGGACAGGGAGGCTGGCGAGCAGTACTTC. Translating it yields CASRGDREAGEQYF.

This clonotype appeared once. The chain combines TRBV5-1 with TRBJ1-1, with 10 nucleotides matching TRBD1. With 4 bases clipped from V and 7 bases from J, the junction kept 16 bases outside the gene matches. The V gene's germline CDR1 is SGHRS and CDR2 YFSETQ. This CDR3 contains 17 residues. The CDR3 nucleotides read TGCGCCAGCAGCCCCGGACAGGGGGTTTTGGAGGGCATTGAAGCTTTCTTT. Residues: CASSPGQGVLEGIEAFF.